The TCR beta chain described here comes from a study of blood T cell repertoires in COVID-19. Whole-study context: The study drew acute and convalescent COVID-19 samples from the United States, Italy and Spain. PBMCs, B-cell-depleted T cells, or T cells were the source of the cDNA or gDNA that made up the material.

In the authors' workflow: Estimation of nucleated cell counts relied on the amplification of reference gene primers. TCRdb's copy holds only in-frame clones and misses some; the assay was immunoSEQ multiplex PCR. That table supplies the V and J calls and clone size; D and trimming were determined from the DNA. The table lists hundreds of thousands of clones, over 75% of them singletons, with 0.7% in the top ten. V lost 0 bases and J 0 bases, leaving 15 bases between the germline ends. This CDR3 comprises 17 residues. Germline loops: CDR1 SGHRS, CDR2 YFSETQ. This TCR was recovered from a human donor in a cohort sampled during active COVID-19. Sequencing input: peripheral blood. The rearrangement joins TRBV5-1 to TRBJ1-1, with a tentative D call TRBD1 (6 bases). CDR3 sequence reads: CASSLETGLNMNTEAFF. As DNA, the CDR3 is TGCGCCAGCAGCTTGGAAACAGGGCTTAATATGAACACTGAAGCTTTCTTT.